These T cell receptor beta chains were read from a single sample in a study of T cell responses to AZD1222 COVID-19 vaccine. Method: immunoSEQ multiplex PCR; TCRdb's copy keeps in-frame clones and lacks some. Of about 120,000 clones in the sample, around 92% are singletons; the top ten hold more than 6%. Sequences were derived from peripheral blood, sampled 28 days after the second AZD1222 dose. The receptors derive from an adult who received the AZD1222 COVID-19 vaccine. CDR3s include the opening cysteine and the closing phenylalanine or tryptophan. D genes are given only for firm matches. Expanded clones are given a class, and other clones once, few, many or no size at all.

clone size: .; J gene: TRBJ1-2; V gene: TRBV5-4; D gene: .; CDR3 protein: CASSPGLEGGYTF; CDR3 DNA: TGTGCCAGCAGCCCCGGATTAGAGGGCGGCTACACCTTC
clone size: .; J gene: TRBJ1-4; V gene: TRBV29-1; D gene: .; CDR3 protein: CSVEDRGSDEKLFF; CDR3 DNA: TGCAGCGTTGAAGATCGGGGATCCGATGAAAAACTGTTTTTT
clone size: .; J gene: TRBJ1-4; V gene: TRBV10-1; D gene: .; CDR3 protein: CASSGPNEKLFF; CDR3 DNA: TGCGCCAGCTCGGGGCCCAACGAAAAACTGTTTTTT
clone size: .; J gene: TRBJ2-7; V gene: TRBV19; D gene: .; CDR3 protein: CASSIWGSYSEQYF; CDR3 DNA: TGTGCCAGTAGTATATGGGGCAGCTACTCCGAGCAGTACTTC
clone size: .; J gene: TRBJ1-5; V gene: TRBV6-2/TRBV6-3; D gene: .; CDR3 protein: CASSYDSRGFQPQHF; CDR3 DNA: TGTGCCAGCAGTTATGATTCGCGGGGATTTCAGCCCCAGCATTTT
clone size: .; J gene: TRBJ2-6; V gene: TRBV6-4; D gene: .; CDR3 protein: CASSDGGGLGANVLTF; CDR3 DNA: TGTGCCAGCAGTGACGGGGGGGGCCTTGGGGCCAACGTCCTGACTTTC
clone size: .; J gene: TRBJ1-3; V gene: TRBV7-8; D gene: .; CDR3 protein: CASSLVQGSGNTIYF; CDR3 DNA: TGTGCCAGCAGCTTAGTTCAGGGTTCTGGAAACACCATATATTTT
clone size: .; J gene: TRBJ1-2; V gene: TRBV28; D gene: .; CDR3 protein: CASSLYRAYGYTF; CDR3 DNA: TGTGCCAGCAGTTTATATCGGGCATATGGCTACACCTTC
clone size: .; J gene: TRBJ1-4; V gene: TRBV6-5; D gene: .; CDR3 protein: CASTQGLANEKLFF; CDR3 DNA: TGTGCCAGCACGCAGGGGCTCGCTAATGAAAAACTGTTTTTT
clone size: .; J gene: TRBJ1-2; V gene: TRBV5-1; D gene: .; CDR3 protein: CASRPDSTGYTF; CDR3 DNA: TGCGCCAGCAGACCGGACAGCACGGGCTACACCTTC
clone size: .; J gene: TRBJ1-2; V gene: TRBV28; D gene: .; CDR3 protein: CASNNRRFPYGYTF; CDR3 DNA: TGTGCCAGCAATAACAGGAGGTTTCCCTATGGCTACACCTTC
clone size: .; J gene: TRBJ1-5; V gene: TRBV28; D gene: TRBD1; CDR3 protein: CASSSRQGGQPQHF; CDR3 DNA: TGTGCCAGCAGTTCCCGACAGGGCGGTCAGCCCCAGCATTTT
clone size: .; J gene: TRBJ2-1; V gene: TRBV11-2; D gene: .; CDR3 protein: CASSLVGVYNEQFF; CDR3 DNA: TGTGCCAGCAGCTTAGTAGGAGTGTACAATGAGCAGTTCTTC
clone size: .; J gene: TRBJ1-1; V gene: TRBV12-3/TRBV12-4; D gene: .; CDR3 protein: CASSLTVNTEAFF; CDR3 DNA: TGTGCCAGCAGTCTAACAGTGAACACTGAAGCTTTCTTT
clone size: .; J gene: TRBJ2-3; V gene: TRBV2; D gene: .; CDR3 protein: CASSGSGTDTQYF; CDR3 DNA: TGTGCCAGCAGCGGTAGCGGTACAGATACGCAGTATTTT
clone size: .; J gene: TRBJ2-2; V gene: TRBV5-1; D gene: TRBD1; CDR3 protein: CASSPDRVTGELFF; CDR3 DNA: TGCGCCAGCAGCCCCGACAGGGTAACCGGGGAGCTGTTTTTT
clone size: .; J gene: TRBJ2-1; V gene: TRBV25-1; D gene: TRBD2; CDR3 protein: CASSDPAGGGDEQFF; CDR3 DNA: TGTGCCAGCAGTGATCCAGCGGGGGGCGGGGATGAGCAGTTCTTC
clone size: .; J gene: TRBJ2-5; V gene: TRBV7-8; D gene: .; CDR3 protein: CASSLGRRETQYF; CDR3 DNA: TGTGCCAGCAGCTTAGGTAGACGGGAGACCCAGTACTTC
clone size: .; J gene: TRBJ1-5; V gene: TRBV3-1/TRBV3-2; D gene: TRBD1; CDR3 protein: CASSQGTGGGQPQHF; CDR3 DNA: TGTGCCAGCAGCCAAGGGACAGGGGGTGGTCAGCCCCAGCATTTT
clone size: .; J gene: TRBJ1-1; V gene: TRBV14; D gene: .; CDR3 protein: CASSPTVGGGGTEAFF; CDR3 DNA: TGTGCCAGCAGCCCGACAGTAGGCGGCGGGGGGACTGAAGCTTTCTTT
clone size: few; J gene: TRBJ1-2; V gene: TRBV6-1; D gene: TRBD1; CDR3 protein: CASSEPGTASGYTF; CDR3 DNA: TGTGCCAGCAGTGAACCCGGGACAGCAAGTGGCTACACCTTC
clone size: .; J gene: TRBJ1-5; V gene: TRBV5-1; D gene: TRBD1; CDR3 protein: CASSLGDRGNQPQHF; CDR3 DNA: TGCGCCAGCAGCTTGGGTGACAGGGGCAATCAGCCCCAGCATTTT
clone size: .; J gene: TRBJ2-2; V gene: TRBV29-1; D gene: .; CDR3 protein: CSVKGLATGELFF; CDR3 DNA: TGCAGCGTTAAGGGTCTAGCCACCGGGGAGCTGTTTTTT
clone size: once; J gene: TRBJ2-5; V gene: TRBV11-3; D gene: .; CDR3 protein: CASSFRGARQETQYF; CDR3 DNA: TGTGCCAGCAGCTTTCGGGGCGCCCGCCAAGAGACCCAGTACTTC
clone size: .; J gene: TRBJ1-2; V gene: TRBV28; D gene: .; CDR3 protein: CASSLPGTTGYTF; CDR3 DNA: TGTGCCAGCAGTCTCCCCGGGACTACCGGCTACACCTTC
clone size: .; J gene: TRBJ2-7; V gene: TRBV19; D gene: .; CDR3 protein: CASSISGRGSYEQYF; CDR3 DNA: TGTGCCAGTAGTATTTCGGGCAGGGGCTCCTACGAGCAGTACTTC
clone size: .; J gene: TRBJ2-2; V gene: TRBV13; D gene: .; CDR3 protein: CASSSSEETGNTGELFF; CDR3 DNA: TGTGCCAGCAGCTCCTCCGAAGAGACAGGAAACACCGGGGAGCTGTTTTTT